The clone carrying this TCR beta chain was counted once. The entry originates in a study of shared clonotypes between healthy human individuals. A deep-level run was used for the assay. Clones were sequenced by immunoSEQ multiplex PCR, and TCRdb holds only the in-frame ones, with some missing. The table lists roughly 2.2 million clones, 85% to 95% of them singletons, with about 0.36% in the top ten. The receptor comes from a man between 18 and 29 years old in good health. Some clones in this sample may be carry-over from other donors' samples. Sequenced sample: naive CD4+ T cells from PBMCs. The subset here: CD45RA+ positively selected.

The CDR3: CASSEARTEGWGYTF. The DNA for the CDR3 is TGTGCCAGCAGTGAAGCAAGGACAGAGGGTTGGGGCTACACCTTC. The rearrangement links TRBV6-1 to TRBJ1-2; TRBD1 is a possible D gene (6 bases). This CDR3 region has 15 residues. Germline lookup yields CDR1 MNHNS and CDR2 SASEGT. Trimming left V 0 bases short and J 8 bases short, with 16 bases between.